The text below deals with one T cell receptor beta chain. The antigen remains unidentified. Germline V gives CDR1 SEHNR, CDR2 FQNEAQ (reference sequence). This CDR3 is 16 amino acids long. V was pared by 8 bases and J by 2 bases, with 22 bases between. The record originates from a study of T-cell memory formation after mild COVID-19. Study as a whole: For the most part, TCR clusters were specific to one donor.

The authors produced TCR alpha and TCR beta cDNA libraries with sample barcodes and UMIs by 5'RACE using constant-segment primers. TCRdb called the 5' RACE reads again in MiXCR, with one record for every CDR3 protein. The sample holds 75,000 to 90,000 distinct CDR3 sequences, around 14% seen once. Whole-study results and caveats: Detection of some responders pre-infection suggested pre-existing cross-reactive memory T cells participated. Largely, contracting CD4+ clones fell within CM and EM, and contracting CD8+ clones within EMRA.

This receptor was taken from an adult woman who had mild COVID-19 (a few samples of this study predate the infection). Cell type and time point are not known. Sample: PBMCs or a T cell subset sorted from them (not recorded which). This sequence joins TRBV7-9 and TRBJ2-7, with D tentatively TRBD2 (5 bases). The chain's CDR3 is CASLEGGGRTPYEQYF. CDR3 DNA sequence: TGTGCCAGCTTAGAGGGTGGCGGACGTACACCCTACGAGCAGTACTTC. The whole variable domain, filled in from reference TRBV7-9 and TRBJ2-7, reads DTGVSQNPRHKITKRGQNVTFRCDPISEHNRLYWYRQTLGQGPEFLTYFQNEAQLEKSRLLSDRFSAERPKGSFSTLEIQRTEQGDSAMYLCASLEGGGRTPYEQYFGPGTRLTVT.